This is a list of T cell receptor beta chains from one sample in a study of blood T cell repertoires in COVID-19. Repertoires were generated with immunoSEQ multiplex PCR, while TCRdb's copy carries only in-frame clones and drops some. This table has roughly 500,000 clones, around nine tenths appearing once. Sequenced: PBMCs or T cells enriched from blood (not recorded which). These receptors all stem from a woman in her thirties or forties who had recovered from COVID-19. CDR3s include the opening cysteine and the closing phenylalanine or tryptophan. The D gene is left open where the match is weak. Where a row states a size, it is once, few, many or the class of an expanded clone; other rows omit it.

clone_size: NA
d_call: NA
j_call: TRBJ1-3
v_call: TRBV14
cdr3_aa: CASSRGHSSGNTIYF
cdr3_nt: TGTGCCAGCAGCCGGGGACACAGCTCTGGAAACACCATATATTTT

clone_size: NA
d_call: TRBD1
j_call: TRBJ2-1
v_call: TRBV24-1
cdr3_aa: CATSDPGTGGNNEQFF
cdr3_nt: TGTGCCACCAGTGACCCCGGGACAGGGGGAAACAATGAGCAGTTCTTC

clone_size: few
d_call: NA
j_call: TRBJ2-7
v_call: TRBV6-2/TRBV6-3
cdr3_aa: CASSYPPGTYEQYF
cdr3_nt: TGTGCCAGCAGTTACCCTCCGGGGACCTACGAGCAGTACTTC

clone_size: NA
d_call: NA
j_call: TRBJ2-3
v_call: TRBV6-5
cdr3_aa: CASSYSQGFDTQYF
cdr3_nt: TGTGCCAGCAGTTACTCACAGGGCTTTGATACGCAGTATTTT

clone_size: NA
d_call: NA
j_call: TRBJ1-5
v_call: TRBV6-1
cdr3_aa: CASSELGGYQPQHF
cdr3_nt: TGTGCCAGCAGTGAGCTTGGCGGATATCAGCCCCAGCATTTT

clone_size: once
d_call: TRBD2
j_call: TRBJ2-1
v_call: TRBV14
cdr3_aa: CASSQFPSGGSYNEQFF
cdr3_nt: TGTGCCAGCAGCCAATTTCCTAGCGGGGGTTCTTACAATGAGCAGTTCTTC

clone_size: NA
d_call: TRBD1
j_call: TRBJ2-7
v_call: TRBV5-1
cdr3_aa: CASSLLAPGTGVEQYF
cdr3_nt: TGCGCCAGCAGCTTACTAGCGCCCGGGACAGGGGTCGAGCAGTACTTC

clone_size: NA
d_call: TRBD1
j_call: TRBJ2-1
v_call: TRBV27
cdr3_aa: CASLRTGGIEQFF
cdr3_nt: TGTGCCAGCCTTCGAACAGGGGGCATTGAGCAGTTCTTC

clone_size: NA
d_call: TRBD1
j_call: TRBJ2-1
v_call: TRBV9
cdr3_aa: CASSVGGGTGSNEQFF
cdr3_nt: TGTGCCAGCAGCGTAGGAGGGGGGACAGGGAGCAATGAGCAGTTCTTC

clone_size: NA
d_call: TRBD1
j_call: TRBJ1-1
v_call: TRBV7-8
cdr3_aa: CASSLHQGGGGMNTEAFF
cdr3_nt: TGTGCCAGCAGCTTACATCAGGGGGGTGGTGGGATGAACACTGAAGCTTTCTTT

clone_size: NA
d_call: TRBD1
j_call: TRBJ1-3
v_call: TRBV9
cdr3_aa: CASSGLTGMGNTIYF
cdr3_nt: TGTGCCAGCAGCGGCCTGACAGGGATGGGAAACACCATATATTTT

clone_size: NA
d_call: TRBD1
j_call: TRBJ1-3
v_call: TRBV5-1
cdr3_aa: CASSLRQGAAGNTIYF
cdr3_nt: TGCGCCAGCAGCTTGCGACAGGGGGCTGCTGGAAACACCATATATTTT